This T cell receptor beta chain was documented in a study of T cells expressing NK-cell markers. For the study at large: Of eight sequenced donors, seven were HCMV-seropositive and one HCMV-seronegative.

With respect to this clonotype: As yet, its antigen is unknown.

The study, taken as a whole, reports: Unclear, still, was the HCMV specificity of the expanded NKG2C+ T cell clones.

CDR1 SGHRS and CDR2 YFSETQ come from the germline V gene. CDR3 length: 16 residues. Using the 5' RACE reads, TCRdb records one entry per CDR3 protein without DNA. Its table records about 400,000 distinct CDR3 sequences. This sequence joins TRBV5-1 and TRBJ2-2; the TCRdb D gene call, TRBD2, has no DNA to confirm it. This TCR derives from a woman between 45 and 60 years old in good health. Sequencing input: blood T cells: a sorted CD56 or NKG2C T cell subset, CD4+ or CD8+ T cells, or bulk PBMC T cells (not recorded which). CDR3 sequence: CASTLDEGEGTGELFF.